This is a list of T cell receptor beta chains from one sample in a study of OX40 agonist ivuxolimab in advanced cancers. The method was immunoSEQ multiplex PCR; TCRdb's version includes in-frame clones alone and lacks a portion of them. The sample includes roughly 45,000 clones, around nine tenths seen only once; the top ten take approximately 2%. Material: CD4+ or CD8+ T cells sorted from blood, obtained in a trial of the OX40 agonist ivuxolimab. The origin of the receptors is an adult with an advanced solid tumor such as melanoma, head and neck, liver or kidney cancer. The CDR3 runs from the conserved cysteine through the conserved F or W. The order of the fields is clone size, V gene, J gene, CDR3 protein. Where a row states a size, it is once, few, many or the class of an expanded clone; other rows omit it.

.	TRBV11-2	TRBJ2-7	CASSFGRAPSYEQYF
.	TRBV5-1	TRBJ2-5	CASSQGVEETQYF
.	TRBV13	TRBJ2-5	CASSKPYPEQETQYF
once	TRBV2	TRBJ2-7	CASREGELARLGEQYF
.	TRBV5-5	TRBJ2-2	CASSFGGVRTGELFF
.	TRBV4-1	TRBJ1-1	CASSRDPPGQSTEAFF
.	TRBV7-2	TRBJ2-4	CASSSTGNSKNIQYF
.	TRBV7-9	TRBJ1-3	CASRGTGAGNTIYF
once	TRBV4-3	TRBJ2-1	CASSQAEGTEQFF
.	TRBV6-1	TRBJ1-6	CASRIRTDVPLHF
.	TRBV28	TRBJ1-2	CASSLPSGSGHGYTF
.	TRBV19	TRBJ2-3	CASSNEDRGITDTQYF
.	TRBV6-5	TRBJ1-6	CASSSWTDNNSPLHF
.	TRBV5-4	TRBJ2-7	CASSLDSPSEQYF
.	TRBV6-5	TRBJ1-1	CASSYTGQMNTEAFF
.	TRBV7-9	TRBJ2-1	CASPGSLSGSQFF
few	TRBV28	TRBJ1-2	CASRTTRGSSNYGYTF
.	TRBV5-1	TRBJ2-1	CASSFGVGREGNEQFF
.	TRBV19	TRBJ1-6	CASTRGTGELSPLHF
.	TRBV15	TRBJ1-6	CATSTENRGSLNSPLHF
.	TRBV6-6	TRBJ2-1	CASSHPAGGHNEQFF
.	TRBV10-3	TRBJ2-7	CAIRGAGVEQYF
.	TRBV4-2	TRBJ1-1	CASSQGVGTETMNTEAFF
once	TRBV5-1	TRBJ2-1	CASSLNQGAFNEQFF
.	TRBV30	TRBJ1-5	CAWRDPGGYSNQPQHF
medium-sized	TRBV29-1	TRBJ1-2	CSVTGTVEGYTF
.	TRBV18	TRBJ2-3	CASSPPLGLSTDTQYF
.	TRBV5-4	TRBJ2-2	CASRPGLAGGNTGELFF
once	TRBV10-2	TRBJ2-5	CASASSGSQGKTQYF
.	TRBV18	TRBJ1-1	CASSPLSTEAFF
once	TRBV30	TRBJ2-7	CAWSPSGNEQYF
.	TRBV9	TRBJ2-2	CASSVGLAGVVDTGELFF
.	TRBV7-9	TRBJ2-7	CASSLGGRYEQYF
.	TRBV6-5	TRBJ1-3	CASMRVTGNTIYF
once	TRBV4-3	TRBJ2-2	CASSQDPSSSPGELFF
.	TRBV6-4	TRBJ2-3	CASSVGTGFSDTQYF
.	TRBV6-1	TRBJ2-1	CASSESHSGTGTQNEQFF
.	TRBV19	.	CARSTGEGEQYF
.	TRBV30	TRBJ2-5	CAWSVGGGMKTQYF
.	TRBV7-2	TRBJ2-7	CASSLLGSEQYF
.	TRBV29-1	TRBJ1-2	CSVEEGHPNTF
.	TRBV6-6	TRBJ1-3	CASSPDRSGNTIYF
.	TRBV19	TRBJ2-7	CASSGPGWYEQYF
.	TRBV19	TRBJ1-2	CASSPLRREYGYTF
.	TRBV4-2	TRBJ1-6	CASSQDLDRADSPLHF
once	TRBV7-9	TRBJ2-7	CASSLAGVSYEQYF
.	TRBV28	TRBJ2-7	CASSSGAQTYEQYF
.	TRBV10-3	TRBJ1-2	CATRDRRTYGYTF
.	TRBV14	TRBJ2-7	CASSWTGNEQYF
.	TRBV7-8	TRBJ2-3	CASSSRVVAGGRGTDTQYF
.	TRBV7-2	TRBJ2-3	CASGDRTVTDTQYF
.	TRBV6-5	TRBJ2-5	CASSSPRETQYF
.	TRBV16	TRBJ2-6	CASSQSLSGANVLTF
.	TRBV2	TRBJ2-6	CASCPGANVLTF
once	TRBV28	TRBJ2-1	CASSLRPGTGTYNEQFF
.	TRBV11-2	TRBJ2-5	CASSGLGGTQYF
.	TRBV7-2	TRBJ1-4	CASSLYREVGEKLFF